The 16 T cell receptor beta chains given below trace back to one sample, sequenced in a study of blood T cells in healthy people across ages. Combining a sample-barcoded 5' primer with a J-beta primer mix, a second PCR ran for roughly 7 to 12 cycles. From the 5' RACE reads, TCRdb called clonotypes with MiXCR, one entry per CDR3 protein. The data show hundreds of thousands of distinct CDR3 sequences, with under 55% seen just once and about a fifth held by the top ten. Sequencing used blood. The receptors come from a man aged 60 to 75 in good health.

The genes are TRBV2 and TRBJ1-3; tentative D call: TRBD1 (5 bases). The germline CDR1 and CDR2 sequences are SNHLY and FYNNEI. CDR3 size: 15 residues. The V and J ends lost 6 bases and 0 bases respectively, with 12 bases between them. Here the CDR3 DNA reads TGTGCCAGCAGCGCCGACAGCATCTCTGGAAACACCATATATTTT. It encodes CASSADSISGNTIYF.

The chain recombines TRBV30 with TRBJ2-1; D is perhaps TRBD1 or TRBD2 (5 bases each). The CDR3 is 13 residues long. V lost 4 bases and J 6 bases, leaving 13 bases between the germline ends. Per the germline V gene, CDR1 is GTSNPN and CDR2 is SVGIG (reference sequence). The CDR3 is CAWTPGTSNEQFF. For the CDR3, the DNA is TGTGCCTGGACCCCAGGGACCTCCAATGAGCAGTTCTTC. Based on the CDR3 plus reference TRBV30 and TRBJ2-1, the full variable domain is SQTIHQWPATLVQPVGSPLSLECTVEGTSNPNLYWYRQAAGRGLQLLFYSVGIGQISSEVPQNLSASRPQDRQFILSSKKLLLSDSGFYLCAWTPGTSNEQFFGPGTRLTVL.

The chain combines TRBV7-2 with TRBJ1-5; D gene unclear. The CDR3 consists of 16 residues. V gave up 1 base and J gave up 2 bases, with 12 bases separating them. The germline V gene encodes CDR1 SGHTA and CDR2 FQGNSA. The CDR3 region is CASSLDRGSGNQPQHF. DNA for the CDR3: TGTGCCAGCAGCTTAGATCGGGGTTCCGGCAATCAGCCCCAGCATTTT.

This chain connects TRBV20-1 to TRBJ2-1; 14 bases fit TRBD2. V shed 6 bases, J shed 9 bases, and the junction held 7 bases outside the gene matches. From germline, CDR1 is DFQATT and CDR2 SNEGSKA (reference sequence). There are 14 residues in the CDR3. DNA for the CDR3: TGCAGTGCAGATGGACTAGCGGGGGGTCCTGAGCAGTTCTTC. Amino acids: CSADGLAGGPEQFF.

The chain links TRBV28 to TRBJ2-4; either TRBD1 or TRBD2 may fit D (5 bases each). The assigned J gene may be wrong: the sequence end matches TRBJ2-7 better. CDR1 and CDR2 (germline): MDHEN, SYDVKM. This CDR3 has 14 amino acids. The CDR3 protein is CARHLGAGFYEQYF. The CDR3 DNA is TGTGCCAGGCACCTCGGGGCAGGATTCTACGAGCAGTACTTC.

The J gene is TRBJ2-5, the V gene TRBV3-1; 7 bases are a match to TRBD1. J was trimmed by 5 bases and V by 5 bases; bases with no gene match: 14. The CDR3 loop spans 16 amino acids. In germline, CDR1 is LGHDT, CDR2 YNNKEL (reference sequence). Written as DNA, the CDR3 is TGTGCCAGCAGCTCTCGCCAGGGACAGAAACCCGAGACCCAGTACTTC. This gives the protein CASSSRQGQKPETQYF.

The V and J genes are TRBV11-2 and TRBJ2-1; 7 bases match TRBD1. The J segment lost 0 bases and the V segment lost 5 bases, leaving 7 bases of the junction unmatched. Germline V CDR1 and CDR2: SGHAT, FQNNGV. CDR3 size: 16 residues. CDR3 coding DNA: TGTGCCAGCAGCGCCCTGGGACAGAGCTCCTACAATGAGCAGTTCTTC. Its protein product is CASSALGQSSYNEQFF. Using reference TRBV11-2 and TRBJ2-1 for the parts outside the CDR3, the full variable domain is EAGVAQSPRYKIIEKRQSVAFWCNPISGHATLYWYQQILGQGPKLLIQFQNNGVVDDSQLPKDRFSAERLKGVDSTLKIQPAKLEDSAVYLCASSALGQSSYNEQFFGPGTRLTVL.

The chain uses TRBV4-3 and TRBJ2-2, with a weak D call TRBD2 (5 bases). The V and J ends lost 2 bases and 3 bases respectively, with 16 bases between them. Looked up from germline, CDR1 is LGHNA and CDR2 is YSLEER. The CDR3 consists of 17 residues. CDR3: CASSQLATEAYTGELFF. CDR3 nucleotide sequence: TGCGCCAGCAGCCAACTGGCTACGGAGGCCTACACCGGGGAGCTGTTTTTT.

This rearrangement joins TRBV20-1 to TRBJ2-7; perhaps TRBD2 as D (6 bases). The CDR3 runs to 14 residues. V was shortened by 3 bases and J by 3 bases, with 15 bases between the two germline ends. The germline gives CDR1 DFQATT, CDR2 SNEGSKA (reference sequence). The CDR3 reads CSARSGLNYYEQYF. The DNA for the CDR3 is TGCAGTGCTAGGAGTGGACTAAATTACTACGAGCAGTACTTC.

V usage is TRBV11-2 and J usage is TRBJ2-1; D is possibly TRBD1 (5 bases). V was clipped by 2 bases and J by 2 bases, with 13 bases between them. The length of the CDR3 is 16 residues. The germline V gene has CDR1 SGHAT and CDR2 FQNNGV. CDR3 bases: TGTGCCAGCAGCTTAAGTGGGGCAGGGACCTACAATGAGCAGTTCTTC. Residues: CASSLSGAGTYNEQFF.

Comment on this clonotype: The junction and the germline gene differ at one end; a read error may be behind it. In DNA, the CDR3 is TGCGCCAGCAACCAAGCCCAGGGTTCCTACAATGAGCAGTTCTTC. Its protein is CASNQAQGSYNEQFF. This rearrangement joins TRBV4-3 to TRBJ2-1, with TRBD1 as a possible D gene (5 bases). Germline-derived CDR1 and CDR2 are LGHNA and YSLEER. This CDR3 region has 15 residues.

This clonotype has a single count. The CDR3 sequence: CASSGRTSGRETQYF. DNA for the CDR3: TGTGCCAGCAGTGGCCGGACTAGCGGGCGGGAGACCCAGTACTTC. The rearrangement uses TRBV6-1 and TRBJ2-7, with 11 bases that match TRBD2. The DNA end favors TRBJ2-5, so the J call may be wrong. The length of the CDR3 is 15 residues. CDR1 is MNHNS, CDR2 SASEGT, per germline.

CDR3 loop: CATREKGELFF. CDR3 nucleotide sequence: TGTGCCACCAGGGAAAAGGGGGAGCTGTTTTTT. The chain recombines TRBV6-6 with TRBJ2-2; TRBD1 might be the D (5 bases). This CDR3 region has 11 residues. V was pared by 10 bases and J by 8 bases, with 11 bases between. CDR1 is MNHNY and CDR2 is SVGAGI in the germline V gene (reference sequence).

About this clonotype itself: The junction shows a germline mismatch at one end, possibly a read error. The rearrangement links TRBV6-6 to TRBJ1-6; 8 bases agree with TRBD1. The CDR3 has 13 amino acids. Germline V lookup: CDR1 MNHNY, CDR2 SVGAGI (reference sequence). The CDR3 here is CAISYGQGCPFHF. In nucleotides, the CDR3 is TGTGCCATCAGTTACGGACAGGGCTGTCCCTTCCACTTT.

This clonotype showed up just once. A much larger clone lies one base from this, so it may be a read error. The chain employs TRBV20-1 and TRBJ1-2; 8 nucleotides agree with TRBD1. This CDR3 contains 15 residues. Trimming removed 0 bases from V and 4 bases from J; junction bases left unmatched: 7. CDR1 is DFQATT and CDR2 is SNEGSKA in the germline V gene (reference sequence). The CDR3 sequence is CSARDWTGNSYGYTF. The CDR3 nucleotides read TGCAGTGCTAGAGACTGGACAGGGAATAGCTATGGCTACACCTTC.

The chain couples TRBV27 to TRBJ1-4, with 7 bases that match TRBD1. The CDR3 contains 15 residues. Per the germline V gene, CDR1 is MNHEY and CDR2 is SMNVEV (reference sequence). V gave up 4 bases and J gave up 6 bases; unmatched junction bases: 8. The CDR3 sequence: CASSSLGTAHEKLFF. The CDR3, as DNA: TGTGCCAGCAGTTCGTTGGGGACAGCTCATGAAAAACTGTTTTTT.